What follows are 19 T cell receptor beta chains derived from one specimen sequenced in a study of T-cell memory formation after mild COVID-19. TCRdb reprocessed the 5' RACE reads with MiXCR, giving one entry per CDR3 protein. The table has more than 450,000 distinct CDR3 sequences, more than 15% seen once. What was sequenced was PBMCs or a T cell subset sorted from them (not recorded which). These receptors all come from an adult woman who had mild COVID-19 (a few samples of this study predate the infection). Cell type and time point are not known.

This clonotype came up a few times. The J gene is TRBJ2-3, the V gene TRBV4-1; no reliable D call. CDR3 length: 16 residues. Trimming cost V 4 bases and J 0 bases, with 14 bases left between them. The germline CDR1 and CDR2 sequences are MGHRA and YSYEKL. DNA for the CDR3: TGCGCCAGCAGCCCCCCCCCGATCGCTAGCACAGATACGCAGTATTTT. This encodes CASSPPPIASTDTQYF.

This clonotype was seen a few times. The chain recombines TRBV14 with TRBJ2-1, with D unresolved. The length of the CDR3 is 16 residues. V dropped 1 base and J dropped 6 bases, with 16 bases sitting between them. Germline V lookup: CDR1 SGHDN, CDR2 FVKESK. As DNA, the CDR3 is TGTGCCAGCAGCCAAGGCGAAAGGAATTGGTCCAATGAGCAGTTCTTC. It codes for CASSQGERNWSNEQFF.

The genes are TRBV5-1 and TRBJ1-1; D is possibly TRBD1 (5 bases). Germline V CDR1 and CDR2: SGHRS, YFSETQ. The V end lost 2 bases, the J end lost 2 bases, and 10 bases lay between the germline ends. This CDR3 is 14 amino acids long. The CDR3 coding sequence is TGCGCCAGCAGCTTCCCCGGACAAAACACTGAAGCTTTCTTT. Translating it yields CASSFPGQNTEAFF.

Only one count was recorded for this clonotype. This chain connects TRBV24-1 to TRBJ2-3; TRBD2 agrees at 8 bases. The CDR3 extends over 14 amino acids. Trimming removed 9 bases from V and 2 bases from J; junction bases left unmatched: 6. CDR1 is KGHDR and CDR2 is SFDVKD in the germline V gene. Here the CDR3 reads CATQRGTSTDTQYF. The DNA of the CDR3 is TGTGCCACCCAGCGGGGGACTTCCACAGATACGCAGTATTTT.

The chain is built from TRBV7-9 and TRBJ2-7, with D unresolved. This CDR3 is 13 amino acids long. Germline CDR1 is SEHNR and CDR2 is FQNEAQ (reference sequence). Deletions cut 3 bases from V and 7 bases from J, with 13 bases between. CDR3 in amino acids: CASSLHSNGEQYF. CDR3 sequence (DNA): TGTGCCAGCAGCTTGCATAGTAATGGAGAGCAGTACTTC. Looking up the rest from reference TRBV7-9 and TRBJ2-7 gives the full variable domain: DTGVSQNPRHKITKRGQNVTFRCDPISEHNRLYWYRQTLGQGPEFLTYFQNEAQLEKSRLLSDRFSAERPKGSFSTLEIQRTEQGDSAMYLCASSLHSNGEQYFGPGTRLTVT.

This chain uses TRBV12-3 or TRBV12-4 with TRBJ1-2, with D possibly matching TRBD1 (6 bases). The CDR3 has 14 residues. V dropped 2 bases and J dropped 4 bases, with 11 bases sitting between them. In DNA, the CDR3 is TGTGCCAGCAGTTTATTACAGGGTGTCTATGGCTACACCTTC. Translated: CASSLLQGVYGYTF.

As to this clonotype: This may stem from a read error, because a much larger clone lies one nucleotide away. The chain joins TRBV7-2 to TRBJ2-1; TRBD2 matches at 10 bases. In germline, CDR1 is SGHTA, CDR2 FQGNSA. The length of the CDR3 is 14 residues. The V and J ends lost 4 bases and 10 bases, in that order; junction bases with no gene match: 7. The CDR3 reads CASSSGRAGGEQFF. The CDR3 DNA follows: TGTGCCAGCAGCTCGGGACGAGCGGGAGGGGAGCAGTTCTTC.

This clonotype turned up a few times. The V call is TRBV9, the J call TRBJ1-2; 7 bases match TRBD1. V lost 7 bases to trimming and J lost 7 bases; unmatched junction nucleotides: 10. CDR3 size: 13 residues. Germline CDR1 SGDLS, CDR2 YYNGEE. CDR3: CASGTGAASGYTF. CDR3 sequence (DNA): TGTGCCAGCGGAACAGGGGCGGCGAGTGGCTACACCTTC.

This chain connects TRBV6-2 or TRBV6-3 to TRBJ2-1; 8 bases are shared with TRBD1. Germline CDR1 is MNHEY and CDR2 is SVGEGT. This CDR3 contains 17 residues. Trimming took 6 bases from V and 3 from J; bases not matched to a gene: 13. CDR3: CASSPGLWTGNYNEQFF. Here the CDR3 DNA reads TGTGCCAGCAGCCCCGGGTTGTGGACAGGGAACTACAATGAGCAGTTCTTC.

This clonotype has more than one count but fewer than ten. J is TRBJ2-7 and V is TRBV24-1; 9 nucleotides line up with TRBD1. Germline V gene data show CDR1 as KGHDR and CDR2 as SFDVKD. This CDR3 has 15 residues. J gave up 2 bases and V 3 bases, and 4 bases lay outside the gene matches. The CDR3 reads CATSDTGQGTYEQYF. CDR3 sequence (DNA): TGTGCCACCAGTGATACGGGACAGGGAACCTACGAGCAGTACTTC.

J is TRBJ2-7 and V is TRBV10-3, with D possibly being TRBD1 (6 bases). The CDR3 runs to 12 residues. V was cut by 5 bases and J by 2 bases, with 7 bases left in between. CDR1 is ENHRY and CDR2 is SYGVKD in the germline V gene. The CDR3 DNA follows: TGTGCCATCAGTCAGGGGACCTACGAGCAGTACTTC. Translating gives CAISQGTYEQYF.

This clonotype has just a few counts. The chain is built from TRBV4-1 and TRBJ2-3, with D unclear. There are 16 residues in the CDR3. CDR1 MGHRA and CDR2 YSYEKL come from the germline V gene. With 3 bases removed from V and 0 bases from J, the gap between germline ends came to 13 bases. The CDR3 DNA is TGCGCCAGCAGCCAGATTGACCTAGTAAGCACAGATACGCAGTATTTT. Its protein is CASSQIDLVSTDTQYF.

This clonotype was observed a handful of times. The chain is built from TRBV5-6 and TRBJ2-1, with D perhaps matching TRBD1 (6 bases). Trimming left V 4 bases short and J 3 bases short, with 11 bases between. The length of the CDR3 is 14 residues. Germline V gene sequence: CDR1 SGHDT, CDR2 YYEEEE. CDR3 nucleotide sequence: TGTGCCAGCAGCCCCAGGGGAATCTACAATGAGCAGTTCTTC. Amino acid sequence: CASSPRGIYNEQFF.

V and J are TRBV29-1 and TRBJ2-2; 7 positions match TRBD1. The CDR3 has 15 residues. Germline values: CDR1 SQVTM, CDR2 ANQGSEA. V shed 7 bases, J shed 1 base, and the junction held 9 bases outside the gene matches. The CDR3 DNA sequence: TGCAGCGCTCTGGGACAGACTATGAACACCGGGGAGCTGTTTTTT. This sequence encodes CSALGQTMNTGELFF.

This clonotype has only a few counts. The gene calls are TRBV7-9 and TRBJ2-5, with a tentative D call TRBD1 (6 bases). The germline gives CDR1 SEHNR, CDR2 FQNEAQ (reference sequence). V dropped 5 bases and J dropped 3 bases, with 7 bases sitting between them. This CDR3 has 12 residues. Written as DNA, the CDR3 is TGTGCCAGCAGCCACAGGGAAGAGACCCAGTACTTC. Its translation: CASSHREETQYF.

The CDR3 reads CASSWTASTYEQYF. The DNA of the CDR3 is TGTGCCAGCAGTTGGACAGCAAGTACTTACGAGCAGTACTTC. The genes are TRBV25-1 and TRBJ2-7, with D possibly being TRBD1 (6 bases). The V gene lost 5 bases and the J gene lost 4 bases, with 15 bases spanning the gap. The CDR3 extends over 14 amino acids. Germline CDR1 reads MGHDK; CDR2 reads SYGVNS.

This clonotype was observed a handful of times. The gene calls are TRBV2 and TRBJ1-4, with D possibly TRBD1 on 5 matching bases. Germline CDR1 SNHLY, CDR2 FYNNEI. Trimming removed 4 bases at V and 5 bases at J, with 11 bases between. The CDR3 extends over 14 amino acids. CDR3 bases: TGTGCCAGCAGTGCTTCAGGGAGAAATGAAAAACTGTTTTTT. Translation: CASSASGRNEKLFF.

This clonotype has a handful of counts. The chain carries TRBV12-3 or TRBV12-4 and TRBJ2-7; 8 positions agree with TRBD1. The CDR3 covers 18 residues. V was clipped by 6 bases and J by 2 bases; unmatched bases: 18. The CDR3 sequence: CASSSPGQGAPRAYEQYF. The CDR3 nucleotides are TGTGCCAGCAGCTCCCCTGGGCAGGGGGCGCCGAGGGCCTACGAGCAGTACTTC.

This clonotype was seen more than once but under ten times. The V call is TRBV30, the J call TRBJ2-2; 15 positions agree with TRBD2. The germline gives CDR1 GTSNPN, CDR2 SVGIG (reference sequence). The CDR3 runs to 19 residues. Trimming cost V 0 bases and J 3 bases; bases outside gene matches: 8. In DNA form, the CDR3 reads TGTGCCTGGAGTGTATCTCGGACTAGCGGGAGGGCCCACACCGGGGAGCTGTTTTTT. Its protein is CAWSVSRTSGRAHTGELFF. The full variable domain, rest sourced from reference TRBV30 and TRBJ2-2, is SQTIHQWPATLVQPVGSPLSLECTVEGTSNPNLYWYRQAAGRGLQLLFYSVGIGQISSEVPQNLSASRPQDRQFILSSKKLLLSDSGFYLCAWSVSRTSGRAHTGELFFGEGSRLTVL.